The 15 T cell receptor beta chains below all came from one sample that was sequenced in a study of T-cell reconstitution after alpha-beta-depleted transplantation in children. Researchers prepared the TCRbeta library using unique molecular identifiers, the study reports. From the PCR reads, TCRdb called clonotypes with MiXCR, one entry per CDR3 protein. Of fewer than 1 million distinct CDR3 sequences in the sample, roughly 16% were seen once. Source: PBMCs, mostly from graft donor cells, taken 360 days after TCRalphabeta/CD19-depleted stem cell transplant. All receptors derive from a male patient between 5 and 17 years old who had a stem cell transplant for acute lymphoblastic leukemia, so the T cells may come from the graft donor.

This clonotype was picked up a small number of times. The chain joins TRBV20-1 to TRBJ2-6; TRBD2 matches 7 bases. CDR1 is DFQATT, CDR2 SNEGSKA, per germline (reference sequence). This CDR3 comprises 15 residues. The trim removed 3 bases at V and 4 bases at J, leaving 6 bases unmatched. In DNA form, the CDR3 reads TGCAGTGCTAGGGGAGGGTTTATGGGGGCCAACGTCCTGACTTTC. Its translation: CSARGGFMGANVLTF.

This clonotype has just a few counts. The chain couples TRBV29-1 to TRBJ2-7, with a weak D call TRBD1 (6 bases). This CDR3 spans 14 amino acids. The germline CDR1 and CDR2 sequences are SQVTM and ANQGSEA. Trimming took 6 bases from V and 0 from J, leaving 15 bases between them. This CDR3 reads CSVDRLSSSYEQYF. CDR3 nucleotides: TGCAGCGTAGACAGGCTTTCCAGCTCCTACGAGCAGTACTTC.

The chain recombines TRBV20-1 with TRBJ2-1; D may be TRBD2 (5 bases). Deletions cut 3 bases from V and 3 bases from J, with 15 bases between. The CDR3 runs 15 residues. Germline V gives CDR1 DFQATT, CDR2 SNEGSKA (reference sequence). The chain's CDR3 is CSASPSLTLYNEQFF. The CDR3 nucleotides read TGCAGTGCTAGTCCTAGCCTCACCCTCTACAATGAGCAGTTCTTC.

There are a few counts of this clonotype. This chain connects TRBV20-1 to TRBJ1-2; TRBD1 matches at 10 bases. CDR1 DFQATT and CDR2 SNEGSKA come from the germline V gene (reference sequence). The CDR3 runs to 14 residues. The ends lost 3 bases at V and 6 bases at J; junction bases unmatched: 7. The CDR3 protein is CSASPGQGRNGYTF. CDR3 bases: TGCAGTGCTAGCCCGGGACAGGGGAGAAATGGCTACACCTTC.

This sequence joins TRBV18 and TRBJ1-6, with D tentatively TRBD1 (5 bases). This CDR3 is 19 amino acids long. Germline V gene sequence: CDR1 KGHSH, CDR2 LQKENI. V lost 1 base and J 7 bases, leaving 23 bases between the germline ends. The CDR3 sequence is CASSPLILAGDRGNSPLHF. CDR3 nucleotide sequence: TGTGCCAGCTCACCACTTATACTCGCAGGTGATCGGGGGAATTCACCCCTCCACTTT.

This clonotype was seen many times. The V call is TRBV4-1, the J call TRBJ2-4; D gene uncertain. This CDR3 region has 17 residues. With 3 bases removed from V and 2 bases from J, the gap between germline ends came to 17 bases. Germline loops: CDR1 MGHRA, CDR2 YSYEKL. The CDR3 here is CASSQSRVDKTKNIQYF. CDR3 DNA: TGCGCCAGCAGCCAGAGTCGGGTCGACAAAACCAAAAACATTCAGTACTTC.

This chain links TRBV11-2 with TRBJ2-7; possibly TRBD2 for D (6 bases). CDR3 length: 15 residues. Germline values: CDR1 SGHAT, CDR2 FQNNGV. Between the trimmed V and J ends, which lost 3 bases and 3 bases, there was a span of 15 bases. The CDR3: CASSLGGAASYEQYF. The CDR3 nucleotides are TGTGCCAGCAGCTTGGGGGGAGCGGCTAGCTACGAGCAGTACTTC.

The sample holds a few counts of this clonotype. The chain employs TRBV29-1 and TRBJ2-1; 11 bases map to TRBD2. CDR3 length: 15 amino acids. Germline V CDR1 and CDR2: SQVTM, ANQGSEA. V gave up 5 bases and J gave up 5 bases; unmatched junction bases: 8. The CDR3 coding sequence is TGCAGCGTTCAAAACCGACTAGCGGGGCACAATGAGCAGTTCTTC. This codes for CSVQNRLAGHNEQFF.

V usage is TRBV9 and J usage is TRBJ2-7; D might be TRBD2 (6 bases). Germline-derived CDR1 and CDR2 are SGDLS and YYNGEE. The CDR3 has 14 amino acids. V was shortened by 3 bases and J by 5 bases, with 15 bases between the two germline ends. In DNA, the CDR3 is TGTGCCAGCAGCGCGCCTTCGAGGGAGGACGAGCAGTACTTC. It codes for CASSAPSREDEQYF. Supplemented by reference TRBV9 and TRBJ2-7, the full variable domain reads DSGVTQTPKHLITATGQRVTLRCSPRSGDLSVYWYQQSLDQGLQFLIQYYNGEERAKGNILERFSAQQFPDLHSELNLSSLELGDSALYFCASSAPSREDEQYFGPGTRLTVT.

In its sample, this clonotype was seen a few times. The chain joins TRBV29-1 to TRBJ2-1; D tentatively fits TRBD1 or TRBD2 (5 bases each). Germline lookup yields CDR1 SQVTM and CDR2 ANQGSEA. Trimming removed 4 bases from V and 2 bases from J, with 9 bases in between. This CDR3 has 13 residues. Written as DNA, the CDR3 is TGCAGCGTTGTATGGGGACCCTACAATGAGCAGTTCTTC. It is translated as CSVVWGPYNEQFF.

This clonotype was found many times. The chain couples TRBV10-3 to TRBJ2-7; 7 bases fit TRBD2. In germline, CDR1 is ENHRY, CDR2 SYGVKD. Germline trimming cut 0 bases from V and 3 bases from J; bases unmatched to any gene: 8. This CDR3 is built from 16 residues. The CDR3 DNA sequence: TGTGCCATCAGTGAGTCGGGACTATCGGAAAACTACGAGCAGTACTTC. Residues: CAISESGLSENYEQYF.

In its sample, this clonotype was seen a few times. V and J are TRBV25-1 and TRBJ1-2, with 7 bases aligning to TRBD1. The CDR3 is 16 residues long. From germline, CDR1 is MGHDK and CDR2 SYGVNS. V was clipped by 3 bases and J by 0 bases; unmatched bases: 7. The CDR3 reads CASSEGTALANYGYTF. The CDR3 nucleotides are TGTGCCAGCAGTGAGGGGACAGCTTTAGCTAACTATGGCTACACCTTC.

The rearrangement joins TRBV27 to TRBJ2-1; D perhaps matches TRBD2 (5 bases). Trimming pared 3 bases from V and 2 bases from J, leaving 17 bases between. CDR1 MNHEY and CDR2 SMNVEV come from the germline V gene (reference sequence). This CDR3 is 17 amino acids long. CDR3: CASSFRLAALAYNEQFF. DNA for the CDR3: TGTGCCAGCAGTTTTAGGCTAGCTGCTTTGGCCTACAATGAGCAGTTCTTC.

In its sample, this clonotype was seen a few times. The V and J genes are TRBV19 and TRBJ2-7; D gene uncertain. The CDR3 is 12 amino acids. Germline V gives CDR1 LNHDA, CDR2 SQIVND (reference sequence). The germline V and J ends were trimmed by 3 bases and 2 bases, with 5 bases remaining between them. The CDR3 is CASSIGTYEQYF. The CDR3 region has the DNA TGTGCCAGTAGTATCGGCACCTACGAGCAGTACTTC.

This chain uses TRBV5-1 with TRBJ2-1; 9 positions agree with TRBD1. Trimming removed 4 bases from V and 9 bases from J; junction bases left unmatched: 14. Per the germline V gene, CDR1 is SGHRS and CDR2 is YFSETQ. This CDR3 spans 16 amino acids. Here the CDR3 reads CASSPKTGGGSSEQFF. Here the CDR3 DNA reads TGCGCCAGCAGCCCTAAGACAGGGGGAGGATCAAGTGAGCAGTTCTTC.